This T cell receptor (beta chain) was recovered during a study of cytomegalovirus exposure and HLA in healthy donors. Study-wide results and caveats: Accurate prediction of most subjects' HLA-A and HLA-B alleles from TCR beta sequences was reported.

The PCR had 60 Vbeta and 13 Jbeta primers. The repertoire was sequenced with immunoSEQ multiplex PCR; TCRdb's copy has only in-frame clones and lacks some. The sample includes over 85,000 clones, 55% to 80% seen only once; the top ten take 1.2%. For this clone: Its antigen is currently unknown.

Germline V gives CDR1 GTSNPN, CDR2 SVGIG (reference sequence). The CDR3 runs to 12 residues. Trimming stripped 0 bases from V and 7 bases from J, with 7 bases between. The sequence was obtained from a female donor in good health and CMV-seronegative. This rearrangement joins TRBV30 to TRBJ1-5; D call uncertain. The sample was PBMCs. The CDR3 DNA follows: TGTGCCTGGAGTGTAGGAGGGCAGCCCCAGCATTTT. Protein product: CAWSVGGQPQHF.